The 19 T cell receptor beta chains below all came from one sample that was sequenced in a study of T-cell memory formation after mild COVID-19. Each CDR3 protein is one row after TCRdb ran MiXCR on the 5' RACE reads. Among just over 200,000 distinct CDR3 sequences, just over 9.5% were seen once, and the ten largest hold 3.5% to 4%. The sample comprised PBMCs or a T cell subset sorted from them (not recorded which). The receptors stem from a man aged 18 to 29 who had mild COVID-19 (a few samples of this study predate the infection). Cell type and time point are not known.

This clonotype was seen ten or more times. The chain joins TRBV4-2 to TRBJ2-3; 10 bases align to TRBD1. The CDR3 extends over 17 amino acids. Germline V lookup: CDR1 LGHNA, CDR2 YNFKEQ. V dropped 1 base and J dropped 1; count of bases not matched to a gene: 5. CDR3 in amino acids: CASSQVGTGDGTDTQYF. CDR3 bases: TGTGCCAGCAGCCAAGTAGGGACAGGGGACGGCACAGATACGCAGTATTTT.

The chain carries TRBV6-5 and TRBJ1-3; D might be TRBD1 (5 bases). Germline V gene sequence: CDR1 MNHEY, CDR2 SVGAGI. V gave up 3 bases and J gave up 2 bases, with 11 bases separating them. This CDR3 has 15 amino acids. As DNA, the CDR3 is TGTGCCAGCAGTTATGAGGGGTTGGCTGGAAACACCATATATTTT. It encodes CASSYEGLAGNTIYF.

CDR3 in amino acids: CATSRGWGSSTDTQYF. Written as DNA, the CDR3 is TGTGCCACCAGCCGAGGCTGGGGGTCTAGCACAGATACGCAGTATTTT. The V call is TRBV15, the J call TRBJ2-3; D tentatively reads TRBD1 or TRBD2 (5 bases each). Germline assignment: CDR1 LNHNV and CDR2 YYDKDF (reference sequence). This CDR3 region has 16 residues. V was clipped by 5 bases and J by 0 bases, with 15 bases between them.

The chain carries TRBV20-1 and TRBJ1-3; D remains ambiguous. This CDR3 has 12 residues. CDR1 DFQATT and CDR2 SNEGSKA come from the germline V gene (reference sequence). Trimming cost V 7 bases and J 2 bases, with 9 bases left between them. CDR3 nucleotides: TGCAGTGGGCTAATAGCTGGAAACACCATATATTTT. This encodes CSGLIAGNTIYF.

This clonotype was detected a few times. This chain uses TRBV20-1 with TRBJ2-6; no clear D gene. CDR1 and CDR2 from the germline V gene are DFQATT and SNEGSKA (reference sequence). Trimming took off 6 bases at V and 4 bases at J, with 10 bases between the two ends. This CDR3 has 13 residues. The CDR3 sequence is CSAPAGGANVLTF. In DNA, the CDR3 is TGCAGTGCCCCAGCCGGCGGGGCCAACGTCCTGACTTTC.

This clonotype occurred a few times. The chain joins TRBV4-3 to TRBJ2-1, with 13 bases aligning to TRBD2. The CDR3 spans 18 residues. CDR1 and CDR2 (germline): LGHNA, YSLEER. V trimming: 6 bases; J trimming: 5 bases; junction bases outside the gene matches: 13. In nucleotides, the CDR3 is TGCGCCAGCAGTCTCGGGTTTACTAGCGGGGGGGCCCACAATGAGCAGTTCTTC. Translated: CASSLGFTSGGAHNEQFF.

J is TRBJ2-7 and V is TRBV6-6; the D gene is possibly TRBD1 (6 bases). CDR1 MNHNY and CDR2 SVGAGI come from the germline V gene (reference sequence). This CDR3 comprises 12 residues. Trimming pared 6 bases from V and 3 bases from J, leaving 9 bases between. The CDR3 DNA reads TGTGCCAGCAGCGGACAGATCTACGAGCAGTACTTC. Amino acids: CASSGQIYEQYF.

This clonotype has a handful of counts. V gene TRBV7-2 combines with J gene TRBJ2-2; possible D gene TRBD2, 5 bases. CDR3 length equals 15 residues. The V end was cut by 5 bases, the J end by 4 bases, with 14 bases between. Germline V gives CDR1 SGHTA, CDR2 FQGNSA. The CDR3 loop is CASSPEVAGTGELFF. The CDR3 region has the DNA TGTGCCAGCAGCCCAGAGGTGGCGGGCACCGGGGAGCTGTTTTTT.

This clonotype turned up a few times. The chain links TRBV5-4 to TRBJ1-2, with TRBD1 as a possible D gene (5 bases). V was cut by 0 bases and J by 4 bases, with 10 bases left in between. The CDR3 contains 14 residues. Germline values: CDR1 SGHNT, CDR2 YYREEE (reference sequence). The CDR3 reads CASSLAPGSYGYTF. CDR3 sequence (DNA): TGTGCCAGCAGCTTGGCCCCAGGGTCCTATGGCTACACCTTC. Full variable domain (rest looked up from reference TRBV5-4 and TRBJ1-2): ETGVTQSPTHLIKTRGQQVTLRCSSQSGHNTVSWYQQALGQGPQFIFQYYREEENGRGNFPPRFSGLQFPNYSSELNVNALELDDSALYLCASSLAPGSYGYTFGSGTRLTVV.

The chain recombines TRBV10-3 with TRBJ2-3; 14 bases agree with TRBD2. From germline, CDR1 is ENHRY and CDR2 SYGVKD. Losses at the gene ends were 4 bases for V and 4 bases for J; bases not matched to a gene: 1. This CDR3 is built from 15 residues. CDR3 in DNA: TGTGCCATCAGTGGGACTAGCGGGGGGCCAGATACGCAGTATTTT. It translates to CAISGTSGGPDTQYF.

In this sample, this clonotype turned up many times. The chain joins TRBV7-3 to TRBJ2-3; D call uncertain. The CDR3 spans 15 residues. V shed 3 bases and J shed 4 bases, with 14 bases lying between them. Germline values: CDR1 SGHTA, CDR2 FQGTGA. The CDR3: CASSLVSGGSDTQYF. CDR3 in DNA: TGTGCCAGCAGCTTGGTCTCGGGTGGATCAGATACGCAGTATTTT.

The J gene is TRBJ2-7, the V gene TRBV5-1, with TRBD2 as a possible D gene (5 bases). The germline V gene has CDR1 SGHRS and CDR2 YFSETQ. This CDR3 region has 13 residues. V dropped 2 bases and J dropped 3 bases, with 9 bases sitting between them. CDR3 protein: CASSFDYSYEQYV. The CDR3 region has the DNA TGCGCCAGCAGCTTTGACTACAGCTACGAGCAGTACGTC.

The table lists this clonotype with many counts. V is TRBV18 and J is TRBJ2-2; no definite D call. CDR1 and CDR2 (germline): KGHSH, LQKENI. The V end was cut by 2 bases, the J end by 9 bases, with 10 bases between. The CDR3 length is 13 residues. The CDR3 region has the DNA TGTGCCAGCTCACCATCCGCCGAGCGGGAGCTGTTTTTT. Its translation: CASSPSAERELFF.

This clonotype has a count of ten or more. The chain has TRBV5-1 and TRBJ2-7; 7 positions match TRBD1. Germline assignment: CDR1 SGHRS and CDR2 YFSETQ. The CDR3 runs 14 residues. Trimming took 0 bases from V and 0 from J; bases not matched to a gene: 0. The DNA for the CDR3 is TGCGCCAGCAGCTTGGGACAGGGCTCCTACGAGCAGTACTTC. Encoded protein: CASSLGQGSYEQYF.

This clonotype has only a few counts. The CDR3 loop is CASSTGMLNEQFF. CDR3 nucleotides: TGTGCCAGCAGTACAGGGATGTTGAATGAGCAGTTCTTC. The chain joins TRBV11-2 to TRBJ2-1; D perhaps matches TRBD1 (6 bases). The CDR3 runs 13 residues. V lost 6 bases and J lost 7, with 13 bases in between. CDR1 SGHAT and CDR2 FQNNGV come from the germline V gene.

The chain is built from TRBV3-1 and TRBJ1-5; D not resolved. The CDR3 is 12 amino acids. The V end lost 1 base, the J end lost 6 bases, and 4 bases lay between the germline ends. From germline, CDR1 is LGHDT and CDR2 YNNKEL (reference sequence). The DNA for the CDR3 is TGTGCCAGCAGCCAAGGGGCTCAGCCCCAGCATTTT. Protein product: CASSQGAQPQHF.

In this sample, this clonotype turned up many times. CDR3 nucleotides: TGCGCCAGCAAGGACACGAGCTCCTACAATGAGCAGTTCTTC. Its translation is CASKDTSSYNEQFF. The V and J genes are TRBV5-1 and TRBJ2-1, with D perhaps matching TRBD1 (5 bases). V was trimmed by 6 bases and J by 0 bases, leaving 10 bases between them. The germline gives CDR1 SGHRS, CDR2 YFSETQ. The CDR3 is 14 amino acids.

This clonotype was found a few times. The rearrangement uses TRBV6-6 and TRBJ1-2; TRBD1 matches at 9 bases. V shed 5 bases and J 7 bases; nucleotides not matched to a gene: 5. The CDR3 length is 13 residues. CDR1 and CDR2 from the germline V gene are MNHNY and SVGAGI (reference sequence). The CDR3 protein is CASSPQGAGGYTF. The CDR3 nucleotides read TGTGCCAGCAGTCCACAGGGGGCTGGTGGCTACACCTTC.

The chain joins TRBV5-1 to TRBJ1-1; the match to TRBD1 covers 10 bases. The V segment lost 4 bases and the J segment 7 bases; nucleotides outside the gene matches: 7. The germline V gene has CDR1 SGHRS and CDR2 YFSETQ. This CDR3 is built from 14 residues. The chain's CDR3 is CASSPWDRGSEAFF. The CDR3, as DNA: TGCGCCAGCAGCCCGTGGGACAGGGGAAGTGAAGCTTTCTTT.